The following is a T cell receptor (beta chain) sequence with its context. What it binds is unknown. The data belong to a study of vaccination and CD4 T cells after COVID-19. Study in general: Overlapping peptides of the spike proteins of SARS-CoV-2, HCoV-NL63, HCoV-OC43 and HCoV-229E were used for cell stimulation. Either a CEFX pool, an HIV-1 Nef pool, or no peptide was added to control cultures.

Study-level results: Relatively few convalescent patients and no early post-infection timepoints were analyzed.

The treatment: roughly ten-day PBMC culture with coronavirus spike peptide pools or control peptides (ViraFEST assay). The study sequenced cultured CD4+ T cell DNA using the Oncomine TCR Beta short-read assay. Extraction of genomic DNA was performed on cultured CD4+ T cells. TCRdb fed the PCR reads into MiXCR, producing one record per CDR3 protein. The table shows just under 20,000 distinct CDR3 sequences, with more than 40% occurring only once. CDR3 length: 14 amino acids. From germline, CDR1 is MNHEY and CDR2 SVGAGI. V was shortened by 2 bases and J by 2 bases, with 7 bases between the two germline ends.

The V call is TRBV6-5, the J call TRBJ1-5; D gene ambiguous. This receptor was identified in a human donor who had recovered from COVID-19. This material consisted of CD4+ T cells from blood, cultured in vitro, taken before SARS-CoV-2 vaccination. The CDR3 DNA reads as TGTGCCAGCAGTTACCCTGGGGGCAATCAGCCCCAGCATTTT. Its translation is CASSYPGGNQPQHF.